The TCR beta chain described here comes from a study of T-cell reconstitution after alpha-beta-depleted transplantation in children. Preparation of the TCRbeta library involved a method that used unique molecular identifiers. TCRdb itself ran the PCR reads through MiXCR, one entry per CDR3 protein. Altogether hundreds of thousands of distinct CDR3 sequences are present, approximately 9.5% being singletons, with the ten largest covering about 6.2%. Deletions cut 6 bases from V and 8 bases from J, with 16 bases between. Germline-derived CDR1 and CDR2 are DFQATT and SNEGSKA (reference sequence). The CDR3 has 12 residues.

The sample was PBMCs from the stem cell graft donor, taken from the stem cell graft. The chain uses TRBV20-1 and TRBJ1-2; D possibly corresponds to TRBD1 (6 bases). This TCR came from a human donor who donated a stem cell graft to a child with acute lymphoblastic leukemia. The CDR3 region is CSAEGTGRGYTF. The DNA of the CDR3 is TGCAGTGCGGAGGGTACAGGGAGAGGCTACACCTTC.